These T cell receptor beta chains were read from a single sample in a study of T cell responses to AZD1222 COVID-19 vaccine. This table comes from immunoSEQ multiplex PCR, and its TCRdb copy is limited to in-frame clones, with some not included. The top ten hold approximately 47% of the sample, which has 73,000 or so clones, 80% seen once. Sequenced material: peripheral blood, taken 28 days after the second AZD1222 dose. These receptors came from an adult who received the AZD1222 COVID-19 vaccine. Each CDR3 is given with its conserved first and last residue. The D gene is left open where the match is weak. Clone size appears in some rows only: once, few, many, or a class for an expanded clone.

TRBV15,TRBJ2-7,-,-,TGTGCCACCAGCACCGGAGATGACGTATACTCCTACGAGCAGTACTTC,CATSTGDDVYSYEQYF
TRBV18,TRBJ2-2,-,once,TGTGCCAGCTCACCACCGCAGGGAATGGGTTCGGGCACCGGGGAGCTGTTTTTT,CASSPPQGMGSGTGELFF
TRBV6-2/TRBV6-3,TRBJ2-5,-,-,TGTGCCAGCAGTGTGTCTATGCCAGGTGGGACCCAGTACTTC,CASSVSMPGGTQYF
TRBV6-5,TRBJ1-5,-,-,TGTGCCAGCAGTTACACAGGACCCAATCAGCCCCAGCATTTT,CASSYTGPNQPQHF
TRBV5-5,TRBJ1-1,-,-,TGTGCCAGCAGCTTCCTGGACTTGAACACTGAAGCTTTCTTT,CASSFLDLNTEAFF
TRBV15,TRBJ2-3,-,-,TGTGCCACCGGGATAGGCACAGATACGCAGTATTTT,CATGIGTDTQYF
TRBV7-2,TRBJ1-3,-,few,TGTGCCAGCAGCTTAGGACCCTCTGGAAACACCATATATTTT,CASSLGPSGNTIYF
TRBV19,TRBJ2-7,TRBD1,-,TGTGCCAGTAGTATAGGGGCAGGGGGCACCTACGAGCAGTACTTC,CASSIGAGGTYEQYF
TRBV9,TRBJ2-3,-,-,TGTGCCAGCAGCGTAGATGGGGCCCTCACAGATACGCAGTATTTT,CASSVDGALTDTQYF
TRBV3-1/TRBV3-2,TRBJ1-3,-,-,TGTGCCAGCAGCCAACGATCCCGGGTGCTAGTCTCTGGAAACACCATATATTTT,CASSQRSRVLVSGNTIYF
TRBV28,TRBJ1-4,TRBD1,-,TGTGCCAGCAGTACTACCTTCTGGGACAGGGATAATGAAAAACTGTTTTTT,CASSTTFWDRDNEKLFF
TRBV30,TRBJ2-3,-,-,TGTGCCTGGAGTCCCCTTTATCTAGATACGCAGTATTTT,CAWSPLYLDTQYF
TRBV28,TRBJ1-1,-,-,TGTGCCAGCAGCTATGGACAGCGGAACACTGAAGCTTTCTTT,CASSYGQRNTEAFF
TRBV6-2/TRBV6-3,TRBJ1-1,-,-,TGTGCCAGCAGTCGACGGACCCTCCGGGTCAACACTGAAGCTTTCTTT,CASSRRTLRVNTEAFF
TRBV10-2,TRBJ2-7,-,few,TGCGCCAGCAAGGATCGAGGGGAAGGTTCCTACGAGCAGTACTTC,CASKDRGEGSYEQYF
TRBV5-1,TRBJ2-6,-,-,TGCGCCAGCAGCTTGGAATTGCCGGTCAACGTCCTGACTTTC,CASSLELPVNVLTF
TRBV6-6,TRBJ1-2,-,-,TGTGCCAGCAGCGCAGGGGACTATGGCTACACCTTC,CASSAGDYGYTF
TRBV7-9,TRBJ2-7,-,-,TGTGCCAGCAGCCAGCAGGGGAGCGCCGCTTCCTACGAGCAGTACTTC,CASSQQGSAASYEQYF
TRBV19,TRBJ1-2,-,once,TGTGCCAGTAGTCCCCGCCGTCAGTCTGGCTACACCTTC,CASSPRRQSGYTF
TRBV3-1/TRBV3-2,TRBJ1-6,-,-,TGTGCCAGCAGCCAAGATCTTGGGTCACCCCTCCACTTT,CASSQDLGSPLHF
TRBV10-3,TRBJ2-2,-,-,TGTGCCATCAGCCTCTCCGGGACCACGAACACCGGGGAGCTGTTTTTT,CAISLSGTTNTGELFF
TRBV19,TRBJ2-5,-,-,TGTGCCAGTAGCTTACAGGGAAGGAGAGAGACCCAGTACTTC,CASSLQGRRETQYF
TRBV28,TRBJ1-6,-,-,TGTGCCAGCAGCCTCCCAGGGACGTCCCTCCACTTT,CASSLPGTSLHF
TRBV5-8,TRBJ1-1,-,few,TGTGCCAGCAGCTCCGAACCGGGGTTAGAAGCTTTCTTT,CASSSEPGLEAFF
TRBV19,TRBJ1-5,-,-,TGTGCCAGTAGTACGGGCAGGGGAGACCAGCCCCAGCATTTT,CASSTGRGDQPQHF